A selection of T cell receptor beta chains follows, all from one sample in a study of post-analysis software for immune sequencing data. TCRdb reprocessed the PCR reads with MiXCR, giving one entry per CDR3 protein. In the table there are some 700,000 distinct CDR3 sequences, approximately 59% of which are singletons. Sequenced: blood. Receptor source: a girl between 2 and 10 years old with multiple sclerosis. Both conserved end residues are part of each CDR3. A D gene is named only where the DNA matches it firmly. Part of the rows lack a size; the others show once, few, many or a class for expanded clones.

V	D	size	J	CDR3	DNA
TRBV29-1	.	once	TRBJ1-2	CSVADVGYGYTF	TGCAGCGTTGCGGACGTGGGCTATGGCTACACCTTC
TRBV5-1	TRBD1	.	TRBJ2-1	CASSPPPGQKYNEQFF	TGCGCCAGCAGCCCTCCCCCGGGACAGAAGTACAATGAGCAGTTCTTC
TRBV4-2	.	few	TRBJ1-6	CASSSLGNSPLHF	TGTGCCAGCAGCTCTCTAGGAAATTCACCCCTCCACTTT
TRBV4-2	.	.	TRBJ1-6	CASSQAPSGGSDNSPLHF	TGTGCCAGCAGCCAAGCCCCCTCGGGGGGCTCGGATAATTCACCCCTCCACTTT
TRBV3-1	.	.	TRBJ2-1	CASSQSSDEQFF	TGTGCCAGCAGCCAAAGCAGCGATGAGCAGTTCTTC
TRBV5-1	.	.	TRBJ2-4	CASSNRRGGVTDTIQYF	TGCGCCAGCAGTAATCGTAGGGGCGGTGTCACTGACACCATTCAGTACTTC
TRBV10-3	TRBD1	.	TRBJ1-2	CAISELGQGDGYTF	TGTGCCATCAGTGAGTTGGGACAGGGTGATGGCTACACCTTC
TRBV4-1	.	.	TRBJ1-2	CASSLPGGGYGYTF	TGCGCCAGCAGCCTCCCGGGGGGTGGCTATGGCTACACCTTC
TRBV7-6	.	.	TRBJ1-5	CASSRLEDQPQHF	TGTGCCAGCAGCCGTTTGGAGGATCAGCCCCAGCATTTT
TRBV12-3/TRBV12-4	.	few	TRBJ1-2	CASSFGPGWAHGYTF	TGTGCCAGCAGTTTTGGCCCCGGATGGGCCCATGGCTACACCTTC
TRBV29-1	.	few	TRBJ2-2	CSVEGLTGELFF	TGCAGCGTGGAGGGTCTAACCGGGGAGCTGTTTTTT
TRBV6-5	TRBD1	few	TRBJ1-2	CASTRTGSNYGYTF	TGTGCCAGCACCCGGACAGGGTCTAACTATGGCTACACCTTC
TRBV12-3/TRBV12-4	.	few	TRBJ1-6	CASSLLGTYNSPLHF	TGTGCCAGCAGTTTACTAGGGACCTATAATTCACCCCTCCACTTT
TRBV20-1	TRBD2	.	TRBJ2-3	CSARSPVSGGASDTQYF	TGCAGTGCTAGATCTCCCGTGAGCGGGGGGGCCTCAGATACGCAGTATTTT
TRBV29-1	TRBD2	.	TRBJ2-4	CSVEIAGTLRKNIQYF	TGCAGCGTTGAAATAGCGGGAACCCTTAGAAAAAACATTCAGTACTTC
TRBV5-1	.	.	TRBJ1-1	CASSLAPRGHMNTEAFF	TGCGCCAGCAGCTTGGCCCCTCGGGGGCACATGAACACTGAAGCTTTCTTT
TRBV4-2	.	.	TRBJ1-6	CASSQVEGTNSPLHF	TGTGCCAGCAGCCAAGTTGAGGGGACTAATTCACCCCTCCACTTT
TRBV6-5	TRBD2	.	TRBJ2-1	CASSSSGPAYNEQFF	TGTGCCAGCAGTTCTAGCGGGCCTGCCTACAATGAGCAGTTCTTC
TRBV11-2	TRBD2	.	TRBJ2-5	CASSRTSGSVETQYF	TGTGCCAGCAGTCGCACTAGCGGGAGTGTCGAGACCCAGTACTTC
TRBV6-5	.	.	TRBJ2-7	CASSYGDDYEQYF	TGTGCCAGCAGTTATGGGGATGACTACGAGCAGTACTTC
TRBV7-2	.	.	TRBJ2-3	CASSWSLAATDTQYF	TGTGCCAGCAGCTGGTCATTGGCAGCCACAGATACGCAGTATTTT
TRBV10-3	.	.	TRBJ2-5	CAISSFEKTQYF	TGTGCCATCAGCAGCTTTGAAAAGACCCAGTACTTC
TRBV2	TRBD2	few	TRBJ2-5	CASSYLLAGQETQYF	TGTGCCAGCAGTTACCTACTAGCGGGGCAAGAGACCCAGTACTTC
TRBV12-3/TRBV12-4	TRBD2	.	TRBJ2-3	CASSKGTRITDTQYF	TGTGCCAGCAGTAAAGGGACTAGAATCACAGATACGCAGTATTTT
TRBV6-5	.	.	TRBJ1-1	CASSYMTEAFF	TGTGCCAGCAGTTACATGACTGAAGCTTTCTTT
TRBV6-1	.	.	TRBJ2-7	CASSERGGLYEQYF	TGTGCCAGCAGTGAAAGGGGGGGCCTATACGAGCAGTACTTC
TRBV4-2	.	.	TRBJ1-1	CASSQDSHSNTEAFF	TGTGCCAGCAGCCAAGATTCCCATTCGAACACTGAAGCTTTCTTT
TRBV3-1	TRBD2	.	TRBJ2-1	CASSPTSGRDSEQFF	TGTGCCAGCAGCCCCACTAGCGGGAGAGATAGTGAGCAGTTCTTC